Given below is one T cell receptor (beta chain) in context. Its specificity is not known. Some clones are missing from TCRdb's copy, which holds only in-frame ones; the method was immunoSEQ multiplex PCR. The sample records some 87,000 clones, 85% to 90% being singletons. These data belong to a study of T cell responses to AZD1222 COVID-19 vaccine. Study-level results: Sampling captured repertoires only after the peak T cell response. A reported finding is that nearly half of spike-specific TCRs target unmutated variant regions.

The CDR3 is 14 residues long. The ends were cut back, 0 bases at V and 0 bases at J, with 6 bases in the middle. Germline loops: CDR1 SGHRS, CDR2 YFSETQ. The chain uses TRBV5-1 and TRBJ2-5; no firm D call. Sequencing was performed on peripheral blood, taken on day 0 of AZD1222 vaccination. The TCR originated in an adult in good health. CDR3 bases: TGCGCCAGCAGCTTGGAGTGGAACCAAGAGACCCAGTACTTC. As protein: CASSLEWNQETQYF.